A selection of T cell receptor beta chains follows, all from one sample in a study of T cell changes during pregnancy in multiple sclerosis. Profiling relied on immunoSEQ multiplex PCR, and the TCRdb table lists in-frame clones only, not all of them. The table shows 60,000 to 95,000 clones, with 90% to 95% occurring only once. The input for sequencing was CD4+ T cells from peripheral blood mononuclear cells, taken before pregnancy. The receptor set was obtained from a female donor with multiple sclerosis, enrolled in a pregnancy study. Both conserved end residues are part of each CDR3. D genes are given only for firm matches. Clone size is shown for a subset of rows, as once, few, many or a class of expanded clone.

TRBV10-1	TRBJ1-4	NA	NA	TGCGCCAGCAGCAAGGACAGAGAAAAACTGTTTTTT	CASSKDREKLFF
TRBV5-1	TRBJ2-7	NA	NA	TGCGCCAGCAGCTCTAGTATCGAGGACAGTTACGAGCAGTACTTC	CASSSSIEDSYEQYF
TRBV7-9	TRBJ1-1	NA	NA	TGTGCCAGCAGCCTAAGACTCTCGAACACTGAAGCTTTCTTT	CASSLRLSNTEAFF
TRBV27	TRBJ2-5	TRBD1	NA	TGTGCCAGCAGTTTAAAACCGGGACAGGGGCGAGAGACCCAGTACTTC	CASSLKPGQGRETQYF
TRBV4-2	TRBJ1-4	NA	few	TGTGCCAGCAGCCAAGATAGCGGACACTCGGCTAATGAAAAACTGTTTTTT	CASSQDSGHSANEKLFF
TRBV18	TRBJ2-5	NA	NA	TGTGCCAGCTCACCTTACGTTAGGGGGCAAGAGACCCAGTACTTC	CASSPYVRGQETQYF
TRBV4-1	TRBJ2-3	TRBD1	NA	TGCGCCAGCAGCCAAGATTCTCCGGGACAGGGAAAAGATACGCAGTATTTT	CASSQDSPGQGKDTQYF
TRBV6-6	TRBJ2-5	NA	NA	TGTGCCAGCAGTTACAGGGGGTACCAAGAGACCCAGTACTTC	CASSYRGYQETQYF
TRBV5-4	TRBJ2-5	TRBD1	NA	TGTGCCAGCAGCAGGGACAGGGGATCGGAGACCCAGTACTTC	CASSRDRGSETQYF
TRBV6-5	TRBJ1-1	NA	NA	TGTGCCAGCAGTTCTTACAGGGACACTGAAGCTTTCTTT	CASSSYRDTEAFF
TRBV18	TRBJ1-2	TRBD1	once	TGTGCCAGCTCACCGGACAGGCATAACTATGGCTACACCTTC	CASSPDRHNYGYTF
TRBV9	TRBJ1-1	TRBD1	NA	TGTGCCAGCAGCGTAGGCGGACAGGGGAGCACTGAAGCTTTCTTT	CASSVGGQGSTEAFF
TRBV28	TRBJ1-5	TRBD1	NA	TGTGCCAGCAGTTTCCCTTCGACAGGGGGCGTTCGGAATCAGCCCCAGCATTTT	CASSFPSTGGVRNQPQHF
TRBV7-3	TRBJ2-7	NA	NA	TGTGCCAACGACCCTGAGGCCTACGAGCAGTACTTC	CANDPEAYEQYF
TRBV6-6	TRBJ1-2	TRBD1	few	TGTGCCAGCAGCCTGGGACAGGGGGCCTATGGCTACACCTTC	CASSLGQGAYGYTF
TRBV5-1	TRBJ1-4	NA	NA	TGCGCCAGCAGCCGCACGGGAGCTAATGAAAAACTGTTTTTT	CASSRTGANEKLFF
TRBV30	TRBJ2-5	NA	NA	TGTGCCTGGAGTGTTGTGAAAAAGGGGTCCAAGGAGACCCAGTACTTC	CAWSVVKKGSKETQYF
TRBV5-6	TRBJ1-5	NA	few	TGTGCCAGCAGCTTTGCGGGGGATCAGCCCCAGCATTTT	CASSFAGDQPQHF